This TCR beta chain was obtained from a study of blood T cell repertoires in COVID-19 (dated by TCRdb to about 2020). Regarding the research as a whole: The collaborator samples originated in the United States, Italy and Spain and spanned the acute and convalescent phases of COVID-19. The material from the prospective study consisted of cDNA or gDNA derived from T cells, B-cell-depleted T cells, or PBMCs. Deeply sampled blood TCRbeta repertoires from subjects exposed to, actively infected with, or recovered from COVID-19 were included in the dataset. The repertoires were released in a freely available public database meant as a resource for research on the immune response to SARS-CoV-2. Samples were obtained from the ongoing ImmuneRACE study (first 160 participants) and from about 1,300 subjects provided by 6 global collaborators. Sample metadata almost always included a de-identified subject ID, COVID-19 status, age in years and sex. Where available, HLA class I and class II types were obtained from metadata supplied by the sample provider rather than from assay-based typing.

What the authors observed across the whole study: How much clinical and demographic metadata was included differed by source and by participant, and the metadata was provided uncurated.

The immunoSEQ Assay, a bias-controlled multiplex PCR, was used to amplify TCRbeta CDR3 regions from genomic DNA. The authors' pipeline ran thus. The number of nucleated cells in each sample was estimated from the amplification of reference gene primers within the assay. To quantify the absolute abundance of each unique TCRbeta CDR3 rearrangement, sequence reads were collapsed and filtered. For each sample, productive Simpson clonality was calculated as the square root of Simpson's diversity index over productive rearrangements. Sourced from immuneACCESS, this table was stored by TCRdb with only in-frame sequences that have V and J called. A share of the clones is absent; for the studies checked, an unresolved V gene accounts for under half, and the remainder has no known explanation. Clone size and V and J calls were adopted from that table, with D and trimming inferred from the DNA. The sample records about 130,000 clones, 80% to 90% of which are singletons. The top ten clonotypes cover roughly 4% of the sample.

On this clone: The specificity of this receptor is unknown. No base qualities exist here, and no much larger clone lies one base off it.

Reading from cysteine to phenylalanine, the CDR3 counts 14 amino acids. Here the CDR3 DNA is all that survives: 42 bases in frame from base 1. The germline V gene yields SGHVS for CDR1 and FNYEAQ for CDR2. Here V drops 1 base and J drops 10 bases, and the junction holds 2 bases not matched to any gene. In Seattle, one collaborating source enrolled patients while the infection was active and tracked those patients longitudinally over the course of disease. Each collaborating institution followed its own protocols to collect whole blood in K2EDTA tubes. Collaborator samples were shipped for TCRbeta analysis as frozen whole blood, isolated PBMCs, or DNA extracted from either sample type.

Specimen: peripheral blood. This receptor was identified in a man aged 60 to 69 with COVID-19, enrolled during active disease. The receptor chain draws on TRBV7-6 and TRBJ1-6; a stretch of 9 junction bases matches TRBD1. The CDR3 protein: CASSLGTGESPLHF. Here is the DNA: TGTGCCAGCAGCTTAGGGACAGGGGAATCACCCCTCCACTTT. The full variable domain, with segments outside the CDR3 supplied by the reference TRBV7-6 and TRBJ1-6 proteins, appears as GAGVSQSPRYKVTKRGQDVALRCDPISGHVSLYWYRQALGQGPEFLTYFNYEAQQDKSGLPNDRFSAERPEGSISTLTIQRTEQRDSAMYRCASSLGTGESPLHFGNGTRLTVT.